Described below is a single TCR beta chain sequence and its context. This specimen belongs to a study of blood T cell repertoires in COVID-19. Study-level background: Donors in the United States, Italy and Spain gave samples during acute or convalescent COVID-19.

Per the germline V gene, CDR1 is MGHRA and CDR2 is YSYEKL. The CDR3 length is 17 residues. V lost 4 bases and J lost 5; bases outside the gene matches: 10. In the original analysis: Nucleated cell number was recorded as an estimate derived from reference gene primer amplification. Method: immunoSEQ multiplex PCR; TCRdb's copy keeps in-frame clones and lacks some. That table is the source of V, J and clone size, and D and trimming were worked out from the DNA. The sample yields some 130,000 clones, approximately 77% seen once. The rearrangement joins TRBV4-1 to TRBJ2-2; 10 positions match TRBD2. The receptor comes from an elderly man with acute or convalescent COVID-19. The sample was peripheral blood. The CDR3: CASSPQRGGRGTGELFF. CDR3 coding DNA: TGCGCCAGCAGCCCCCAGCGGGGGGGCCGGGGGACCGGGGAGCTGTTTTTT.